A selection of T cell receptor beta chains follows, all from one sample in a study of CD8 T cells in ankylosing spondylitis. A single record per CDR3 protein comes from TCRdb applying MiXCR to the 5' RACE reads. Of about 150,000 distinct CDR3 sequences in the sample, about 10% were seen once. Sequencing used blood, either unsorted or a sorted T cell fraction (not recorded which). Receptors originate from a female donor with ankylosing spondylitis or in good health (not recorded which). CDR3s leave out the opening cysteine and the closing phenylalanine or tryptophan.

>13|TRBJ1-3|TRBV12-3/TRBV12-4
ASTLRGISGNTIY
>10|TRBJ2-3|TRBV10-2
ASSGGTDTQY
>11|TRBJ2-2|TRBV7-2
ASISSVAGELF
>12|TRBJ1-1|TRBV5-1
ASSSSTGDTEAF
>13|TRBJ2-3|TRBV24-1
ATSDPGLAEDTQY
>12|TRBJ2-7|TRBV5-6
ASSFLRDSYEQY
>10|TRBJ2-7|TRBV28
ASSLQSYEQY
>12|TRBJ1-2|TRBV10-3
AISPGGGAYGYT
>10|TRBJ1-3|TRBV7-2
ASSLYGGTIY
>10|TRBJ1-5|TRBV20-1
SAVAAGQPQH
>11|TRBJ2-5|TRBV14
ASSQAPQETQY
>11|TRBJ2-7|TRBV9
ASSPPDSYEQY
>10|TRBJ2-7|TRBV2
ATERSSYEQY
>12|TRBJ2-5|TRBV3-1
ASSVNQGQETQY
>11|TRBJ2-5|TRBV5-1
ASSSFTGETQY
>13|TRBJ2-3|TRBV27
ASGLAGGRTDTQY
>10|TRBJ1-1|TRBV29-1
SVPKGGGEAF
>14|TRBJ2-3|TRBV5-1
ASSIRQGTTTDTQY
>16|TRBJ2-1|TRBV11-2
ASSFPRLAGVPYNEQF
>9|TRBJ1-2|TRBV20-1
SARSAYGYT
>12|TRBJ2-4|TRBV18
ASSPLSGKDIQY
>12|TRBJ1-4|TRBV9
ASSPDRLNEKLF
>14|TRBJ1-1|TRBV6-1
ASSEVGGTVNTEAF